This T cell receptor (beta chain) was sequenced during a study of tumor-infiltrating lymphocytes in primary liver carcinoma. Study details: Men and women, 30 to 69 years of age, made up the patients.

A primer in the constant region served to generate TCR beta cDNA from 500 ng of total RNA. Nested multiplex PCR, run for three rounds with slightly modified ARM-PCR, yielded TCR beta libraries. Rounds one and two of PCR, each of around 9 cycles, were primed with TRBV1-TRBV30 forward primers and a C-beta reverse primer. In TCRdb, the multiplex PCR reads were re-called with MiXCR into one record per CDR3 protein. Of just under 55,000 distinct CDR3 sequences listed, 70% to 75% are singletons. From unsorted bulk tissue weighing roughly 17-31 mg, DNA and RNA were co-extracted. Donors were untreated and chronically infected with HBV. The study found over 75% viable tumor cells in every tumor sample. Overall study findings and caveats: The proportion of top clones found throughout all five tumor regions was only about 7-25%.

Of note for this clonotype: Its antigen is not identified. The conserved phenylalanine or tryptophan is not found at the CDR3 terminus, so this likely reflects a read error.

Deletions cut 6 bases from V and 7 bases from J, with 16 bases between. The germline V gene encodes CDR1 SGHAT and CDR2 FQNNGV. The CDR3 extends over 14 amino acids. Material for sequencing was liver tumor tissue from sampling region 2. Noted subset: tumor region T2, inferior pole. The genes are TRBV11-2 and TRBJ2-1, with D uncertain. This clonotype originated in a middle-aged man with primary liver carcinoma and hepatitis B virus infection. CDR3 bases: TGTGCCAGCAGTTCGGCAGGCCCTGGGAATGAGCAGTTCTGC. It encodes CASSSAGPGNEQFC.